The 24 T cell receptor beta chains below all came from one sample that was sequenced in a study of shared clonotypes between healthy human individuals. Clones were read by immunoSEQ multiplex PCR, and TCRdb kept only the in-frame ones, dropping some. The sample yields 1,400,000 or so clones, around 98.5% seen once. The source material was naive CD4+ T cells sorted from blood. The subset is: CD45RA+ positively selected. These receptors all stem from a man aged 25-45 years in good health.

The rearrangement links TRBV6-6 to TRBJ2-1, with TRBD2 identical over 13 bases. Per the germline V gene, CDR1 is MNHNY and CDR2 is SVGAGI (reference sequence). V lost 5 bases and J lost 12; bases outside the gene matches: 7. The CDR3 runs to 14 residues. This CDR3 is CASSGTSGAPGQFF. The DNA of the CDR3 is TGTGCCAGCAGTGGGACTAGCGGGGCACCGGGGCAGTTCTTC.

The V call is TRBV5-4, the J call TRBJ2-3; 7 nucleotides align to TRBD1. The CDR3 has 12 amino acids. Unmatched junction bases numbered 7, after V lost 3 bases and J lost 12 bases. The germline CDR1 and CDR2 sequences are SGHNT and YYREEE (reference sequence). CDR3 coding DNA: TGTGCCAGCAGCTCGGACAGGCTGAGTCAGTATTTT. Translation gives CASSSDRLSQYF.

The V call is TRBV5-1, the J call TRBJ2-5; TRBD1 is a possible D gene (6 bases). The CDR3 totals 13 residues. Germline V lookup: CDR1 SGHRS, CDR2 YFSETQ. Trimming removed 6 bases from V and 3 bases from J, with 12 bases in between. The CDR3 sequence: CASTKRTEETQYF. The CDR3 bases are TGCGCCAGCACCAAGAGGACAGAAGAGACCCAGTACTTC.

This rearrangement joins TRBV6-4 to TRBJ2-3; unclear D gene. With 2 bases removed from V and 1 base from J, the gap between germline ends came to 4 bases. Germline V CDR1 and CDR2: MRHNA, SNTAGT. The CDR3 consists of 13 residues. The CDR3 loop reads CASSDGGTDTQYF. DNA of the CDR3: TGTGCCAGCAGTGACGGAGGCACAGATACGCAGTATTTT.

The V call is TRBV25-1, the J call TRBJ2-5; D possibly corresponds to TRBD1 (6 bases). V lost 5 bases and J 4 bases, leaving 14 bases between the germline ends. CDR3 length: 14 amino acids. Per the germline V gene, CDR1 is MGHDK and CDR2 is SYGVNS. CDR3 sequence reads: CASSQGGGGETQYF. The CDR3 DNA follows: TGTGCCAGCAGTCAAGGTGGGGGCGGAGAGACCCAGTACTTC.

The rearrangement links TRBV5-1 to TRBJ2-3; TRBD2 agrees at 11 bases. Germline CDR1 SGHRS, CDR2 YFSETQ. This CDR3 is 16 amino acids long. With 5 bases clipped from V and 7 bases from J, the junction kept 12 bases outside the gene matches. The CDR3 sequence is CASREKLAGDDNTQYF. CDR3 sequence (DNA): TGCGCCAGCAGAGAGAAACTAGCGGGAGACGATAATACGCAGTATTTT.

This chain joins TRBV6-5 and TRBJ2-1, with 7 bases aligning to TRBD1. The CDR3 contains 13 residues. V dropped 6 bases and J dropped 6; count of bases not matched to a gene: 5. CDR1 and CDR2 from the germline V gene are MNHEY and SVGAGI. The chain's CDR3 is CASRGTVGNEQFF. The CDR3 DNA reads TGTGCCAGCAGAGGGACAGTCGGCAATGAGCAGTTCTTC.

The chain carries TRBV7-8 and TRBJ1-5, with D possibly TRBD1 on 6 matching bases. Germline values: CDR1 SGHVS, CDR2 FQNEAQ. This CDR3 is built from 14 residues. V was clipped by 5 bases and J by 5 bases, with 13 bases between them. CDR3 in amino acids: CASSLGQLDQPQHF. CDR3 nucleotides: TGTGCCAGCAGCCTCGGACAGCTCGATCAGCCCCAGCATTTT.

J is TRBJ2-1 and V is TRBV28; D remains unclear. V was trimmed by 5 bases and J by 10 bases, leaving 9 bases between them. The germline CDR1 and CDR2 sequences are MDHEN and SYDVKM. This CDR3 has 11 residues. The CDR3 is CASSRSREQFF. CDR3 coding DNA: TGTGCCAGCAGTCGTAGCCGGGAGCAGTTCTTC.

Comment on this clone: The sample holds other DNA sequences that translate to the same CDR3. The J gene is TRBJ2-7, the V gene TRBV6-1; possibly TRBD2 for D (6 bases). The length of the CDR3 is 13 residues. The ends were cut back, 4 bases at V and 3 bases at J, with 10 bases in the middle. Per the germline V gene, CDR1 is MNHNS and CDR2 is SASEGT. DNA for the CDR3: TGTGCCAGCAGTGCCTCCGGGAGCTACGAGCAGTACTTC. Translation gives CASSASGSYEQYF.

The V call is TRBV19, the J call TRBJ1-2; maybe TRBD1 (5 bases). Germline values: CDR1 LNHDA, CDR2 SQIVND (reference sequence). CDR3 length: 14 residues. V was trimmed by 6 bases and J by 0 bases, leaving 11 bases between them. The CDR3, as DNA: TGTGCCAGTAGAGGGACGGACGCTAACTATGGCTACACCTTC. The encoded protein is CASRGTDANYGYTF. Full variable domain (outside the CDR3, taken from reference TRBV19 and TRBJ1-2): DGGITQSPKYLFRKEGQNVTLSCEQNLNHDAMYWYRQDPGQGLRLIYYSQIVNDFQKGDIAEGYSVSREKKESFPLTVTSAQKNPTAFYLCASRGTDANYGYTFGSGTRLTVV.

V gene TRBV9 combines with J gene TRBJ2-1, with 13 nucleotides matching TRBD2. CDR3 length: 17 residues. Trimming took 3 bases from V and 4 from J; bases not matched to a gene: 7. Germline V gene lookup returns CDR1 SGDLS and CDR2 YYNGEE. CDR3 in amino acids: CASSGLAGGTGYNEQFF. The DNA for the CDR3 is TGTGCCAGCAGCGGACTAGCGGGGGGCACGGGTTACAATGAGCAGTTCTTC.

In regard to this clone: Other DNA variants within this sample encode the same CDR3. The genes are TRBV10-2 and TRBJ2-7; 8 bases line up with TRBD1. CDR1 and CDR2 (germline): WSHSY, SAAADI. The CDR3 length is 12 residues. Trimming cost V 7 bases and J 4 bases; bases outside gene matches: 3. The CDR3 here is CASTDRGYEQYF. The CDR3 DNA reads as TGCGCCAGCACTGACAGGGGTTACGAGCAGTACTTC.

This chain uses TRBV5-1 with TRBJ1-2, with D hard to call. Germline V CDR1 and CDR2: SGHRS, YFSETQ. Trimming took 6 bases from V and 6 from J, leaving 18 bases between them. The CDR3 covers 14 residues. This chain's CDR3 is CASNDGGGPDGYTF. Here the CDR3 DNA reads TGCGCCAGCAATGACGGAGGAGGACCCGATGGCTACACCTTC.

The chain recombines TRBV11-1 with TRBJ2-4; no reliable D call. Trimming shortened V by 4 bases and J by 9 bases, and 13 bases separated the two germline ends. Germline lookup yields CDR1 SGHAT and CDR2 FQDESV (reference sequence). The CDR3 has 13 residues. CDR3: CASSYDPGGIQYF. The CDR3 coding sequence is TGTGCCAGCAGCTACGACCCGGGCGGCATTCAGTACTTC.

The rearrangement uses TRBV7-2 and TRBJ2-7; no firm D call. Trimming cost V 1 base and J 3 bases, with 16 bases left between them. CDR3 length: 16 amino acids. Germline values: CDR1 SGHTA, CDR2 FQGNSA. As DNA, the CDR3 is TGTGCCAGCAGCTTAGAAGGCGCTAATGGGTACTACGAGCAGTACTTC. Its protein is CASSLEGANGYYEQYF.

This chain links TRBV5-3 with TRBJ1-1; TRBD1 might be the D (6 bases). TRBV5-3 is an ORF, and what it does is uncertain. Trimming cost V 0 bases and J 0 bases, with 15 bases left between them. The CDR3 contains 17 residues. CDR3 protein: CARSLAAPGELNTEAFF. In DNA, the CDR3 is TGTGCCAGAAGCTTGGCAGCGCCAGGGGAACTGAACACTGAAGCTTTCTTT.

The chain uses TRBV29-1 and TRBJ2-3; possibly TRBD1 for D (5 bases). The ends were cut back, 8 bases at V and 6 bases at J, with 21 bases in the middle. There are 14 residues in the CDR3. Germline CDR1 reads SQVTM; CDR2 reads ANQGSEA. In nucleotides, the CDR3 is TGCAGCATCCTGAGTAGGCAGGGTTTTGATACGCAGTATTTT. Translating it yields CSILSRQGFDTQYF.

The chain is built from TRBV4-1 and TRBJ2-2; TRBD1 or TRBD2 may be the D gene (6 bases each). The CDR3 covers 16 residues. V gave up 0 bases and J gave up 6 bases, with 14 bases separating them. The V gene's germline CDR1 is MGHRA and CDR2 YSYEKL. In DNA form, the CDR3 reads TGCGCCAGCAGCCAAGAGGGGGCGGGAATGGCCGGGGAGCTGTTTTTT. Amino acid sequence: CASSQEGAGMAGELFF.

V is TRBV18 and J is TRBJ1-1, with D possibly TRBD1 on 6 matching bases. Trimming removed 4 bases from V and 7 bases from J, with 13 bases in between. Germline values: CDR1 KGHSH, CDR2 LQKENI. This CDR3 is 13 amino acids long. CDR3 DNA: TGTGCCAGCTCACGGGTCAGGGGAGTTGAAGCTTTCTTT. It specifies CASSRVRGVEAFF.

The chain carries TRBV11-2 and TRBJ2-5; TRBD2 might be the D (5 bases). V lost 1 base and J lost 3, with 9 bases in between. The CDR3 has 14 residues. Germline CDR1 SGHAT, CDR2 FQNNGV. CDR3 nucleotides: TGTGCCAGCAGCTTAGTTTTGAGGGAAGAGACCCAGTACTTC. It is translated as CASSLVLREETQYF.

The J gene is TRBJ2-7, the V gene TRBV2, with TRBD1 identical over 9 bases. Trimming removed 7 bases from V and 5 bases from J; junction bases left unmatched: 3. The CDR3 covers 12 residues. Germline V gives CDR1 SNHLY, CDR2 FYNNEI. The chain's CDR3 is CASIRDRDEQYF. CDR3 nucleotides: TGTGCCAGCATAAGGGACAGGGACGAGCAGTACTTC.

This chain links TRBV11-2 with TRBJ2-3; no clear D. Trimming left V 6 bases short and J 5 bases short, with 6 bases between. The germline CDR1 and CDR2 sequences are SGHAT and FQNNGV. The CDR3 contains 11 residues. CDR3 protein: CASRSEDTQYF. DNA of the CDR3: TGTGCCAGCAGATCGGAAGATACGCAGTATTTT.

This sequence joins TRBV13 and TRBJ1-2, with 7 bases matching TRBD1. Trimming at V came to 4 bases and at J to 0 bases, leaving 5 bases not matched to a gene. CDR3 length equals 15 residues. Germline V lookup: CDR1 PRHDT, CDR2 FYEKMQ (reference sequence). In DNA form, the CDR3 reads TGTGCCAGCAGCTCGCCGGGACAGTCTAACTATGGCTACACCTTC. Protein product: CASSSPGQSNYGYTF.